A selection of T cell receptor beta chains follows, all from one sample in a study of blood T cell repertoires in COVID-19. Profiling relied on immunoSEQ multiplex PCR, and the TCRdb table lists in-frame clones only, not all of them. Of about 230,000 clones in the sample, approximately 82% are singletons; the top ten hold approximately 2.6%. Sequencing was carried out using peripheral blood. Source of these receptors: a woman in her 70s with active or convalescent COVID-19. The CDR3 runs from the conserved cysteine through the conserved F or W. The D gene is left open where the match is weak. Expanded clones are given a class, and other clones once, few, many or no size at all.

D gene	V gene	J gene	clone size	CDR3 protein	CDR3 DNA
.	TRBV12-3/TRBV12-4	TRBJ1-3	.	CASSPVGNTIYF	TGTGCCAGCAGTCCGGTTGGAAACACCATATATTTT
.	TRBV5-4	TRBJ1-2	.	CASSLNRDGYTF	TGTGCCAGCAGCTTGAACAGGGATGGCTACACCTTC
.	TRBV3-1/TRBV3-2	TRBJ2-1	.	CASSQELDYPYNEQFF	TGTGCCAGCAGCCAAGAACTAGACTACCCCTACAATGAGCAGTTCTTC
.	TRBV9	TRBJ2-1	once	CASSVAGLRHNEQFF	TGTGCCAGCAGCGTAGCAGGTCTCCGCCACAATGAGCAGTTCTTC
TRBD1	TRBV6-2/TRBV6-3	TRBJ1-2	.	CASSQTYRGPVGYGYTF	TGTGCCAGCAGTCAAACCTACAGGGGGCCGGTCGGCTATGGCTACACCTTC
.	TRBV7-9	TRBJ1-2	.	CASSSGSGYTF	TGTGCCAGCAGCTCAGGGTCCGGCTACACCTTC
.	TRBV25-1	TRBJ1-2	few	CASSDPSTGDVYGYTF	TGTGCCAGCAGTGATCCCTCGACAGGAGATGTCTATGGCTACACCTTC
TRBD1	TRBV4-3	TRBJ2-1	.	CASSQDGTGGEQFF	TGCGCCAGCAGCCAAGATGGGACAGGGGGAGAGCAGTTCTTC
TRBD1	TRBV7-6	TRBJ2-3	.	CASSLAVGQGTTDTQYF	TGTGCCAGCAGCTTAGCGGTTGGACAGGGGACCACAGATACGCAGTATTTT
.	TRBV20-1	TRBJ1-6	.	CSASRRYGGQGIPNSPLHF	TGCAGTGCTAGTAGGAGGTATGGCGGTCAGGGGATTCCAAATTCACCCCTCCACTTT
TRBD2	TRBV30	TRBJ2-1	.	CAYGRGVSYNEQFF	TGTGCCTACGGGCGGGGGGTGTCCTACAATGAGCAGTTCTTC
TRBD1	TRBV3-1/TRBV3-2	TRBJ1-6	.	CASSQGQGSNSPLHF	TGTGCCAGCAGCCAAGGACAGGGTAGTAATTCACCCCTCCACTTT
.	TRBV28	TRBJ1-2	.	CASSIRTDGYTF	TGTGCCAGCAGTATTCGTACAGACGGCTACACCTTC
.	TRBV5-1	TRBJ2-2	.	CASSLVQGGGNTGELFF	TGCGCCAGCAGCTTGGTACAGGGAGGGGGAAACACCGGGGAGCTGTTTTTT
TRBD1	TRBV9	TRBJ2-5	once	CALQGAKETQYF	TGTGCCCTACAGGGGGCGAAGGAGACCCAGTACTTC
.	TRBV11-2	TRBJ1-2	.	CASSLDGTTGHGYTF	TGTGCCAGCAGCTTAGATGGCACTACGGGTCATGGCTACACCTTC
TRBD1	TRBV5-6	TRBJ2-2	.	CASSQTGGARTGELFF	TGTGCCAGCAGCCAAACAGGGGGCGCACGGACCGGGGAGCTGTTTTTT
.	TRBV24-1	TRBJ2-5	.	CATSDSSQGSYQETQYF	TGTGCCACCAGTGATTCCTCACAGGGATCATATCAAGAGACCCAGTACTTC
.	TRBV7-8	TRBJ2-7	once	CASSLGPQQYF	TGTGCCAGCAGCCTAGGGCCTCAGCAGTACTTC
.	TRBV29-1	TRBJ1-5	.	CSVTGQIGSNQPQHF	TGCAGCGTCACTGGACAGATAGGTAGCAATCAGCCCCAGCATTTT
.	TRBV29-1	TRBJ1-2	.	CSVEGGARGYGYTF	TGCAGCGTTGAAGGCGGGGCGCGGGGCTATGGCTACACCTTC
.	TRBV6-5	TRBJ1-6	.	CASRRLHSPLHF	TGTGCCAGCAGGAGACTTCATTCACCCCTCCACTTT
.	TRBV7-6	TRBJ2-3	.	CASSLLRVGADTQYF	TGTGCCAGCAGCTTACTCAGGGTAGGGGCAGATACGCAGTATTTT
TRBD1	TRBV7-8	TRBJ2-7	.	CASSPRTGGSYEQYF	TGTGCCAGCAGCCCCCGGACAGGGGGATCCTACGAGCAGTACTTC
TRBD1	TRBV6-5	TRBJ1-1	.	CASSLQGGLNTEAFF	TGTGCCAGCAGCCTCCAGGGGGGCTTGAACACTGAAGCTTTCTTT
.	TRBV28	TRBJ1-1	.	CASSPLGGGRDTEAFF	TGTGCCAGCAGTCCACTTGGGGGGGGAAGGGATACTGAAGCTTTCTTT
.	TRBV9	TRBJ2-2	.	CASSSSSWTVNTGELFF	TGTGCCAGCAGCTCAAGTTCCTGGACTGTTAACACCGGGGAGCTGTTTTTT
.	TRBV5-1	TRBJ1-1	.	CASTKGGGPREGTEAFF	TGCGCCAGCACCAAGGGGGGGGGTCCCCGCGAGGGCACTGAAGCTTTCTTT
TRBD1	TRBV19	TRBJ2-2	.	CASSIPGQYTGELFF	TGTGCCAGTAGTATCCCGGGACAGTACACCGGGGAGCTGTTTTTT
TRBD1	TRBV7-2	TRBJ2-7	.	CASSLPPGQGTYEQYF	TGTGCCAGCAGCTTACCCCCGGGACAGGGGACCTACGAGCAGTACTTC
.	TRBV4-1	TRBJ1-3	.	CASSQEEGPGNTIYF	TGCGCCAGCAGCCAGGAAGAGGGTCCAGGAAACACCATATATTTT
.	TRBV6-5	TRBJ1-2	.	CASSQYQGHGYTF	TGTGCCAGCAGTCAGTACCAGGGCCATGGCTACACCTTC
TRBD1	TRBV10-3	TRBJ2-2	.	CAISPGTGVVTGELFF	TGTGCCATCAGCCCCGGGACAGGGGTCGTAACCGGGGAGCTGTTTTTT
.	TRBV7-9	TRBJ2-3	.	CASSPPGLSTDTQYF	TGTGCCAGCAGCCCCCCAGGGCTTAGCACAGATACGCAGTATTTT
TRBD2	TRBV28	TRBJ2-3	.	CASSLVAGAGADTQYF	TGTGCCAGCAGTTTAGTAGCGGGAGCGGGCGCAGATACGCAGTATTTT
.	TRBV15	TRBJ2-5	.	CATSDPTFTSGLQETQYF	TGTGCCACCAGCGACCCCACATTTACGAGCGGATTACAAGAGACCCAGTACTTC
TRBD1	TRBV7-8	TRBJ2-5	.	CASSFDRGPETQYF	TGTGCCAGCAGCTTTGACAGGGGGCCCGAGACCCAGTACTTC
.	TRBV5-4	TRBJ2-5	.	CASSLGGSFETQYF	TGTGCCAGCAGCTTGGGCGGTAGCTTTGAGACCCAGTACTTC
.	TRBV30	TRBJ2-3	.	CAWSQGADTQYF	TGTGCCTGGAGCCAAGGGGCAGATACGCAGTATTTT
TRBD2	TRBV10-2	TRBJ2-2	.	CASSESGGLAVTGELFF	TGCGCCAGCAGTGAGTCGGGGGGACTAGCGGTCACCGGGGAGCTGTTTTTT